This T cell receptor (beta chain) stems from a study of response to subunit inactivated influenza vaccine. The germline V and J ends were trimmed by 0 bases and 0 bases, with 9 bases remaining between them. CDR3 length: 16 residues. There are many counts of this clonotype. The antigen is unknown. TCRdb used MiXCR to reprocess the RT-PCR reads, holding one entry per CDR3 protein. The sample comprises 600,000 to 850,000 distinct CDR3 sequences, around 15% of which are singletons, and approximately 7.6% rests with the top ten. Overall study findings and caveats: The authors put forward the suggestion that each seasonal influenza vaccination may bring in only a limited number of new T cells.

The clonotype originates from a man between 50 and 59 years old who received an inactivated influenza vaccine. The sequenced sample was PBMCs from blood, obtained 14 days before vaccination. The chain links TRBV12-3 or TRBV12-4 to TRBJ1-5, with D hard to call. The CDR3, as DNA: TGTGCCAGCAGTTTAGCGTGGCAGCATAGCAATCAGCCCCAGCATTTT. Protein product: CASSLAWQHSNQPQHF.